This TCR beta chain was documented in a study of blood T cell repertoires in COVID-19. Study-level background: The origin of the acute and convalescent COVID-19 samples was the United States, Italy and Spain. Sample material is recorded as cDNA or gDNA derived from T cells, B-cell-depleted T cells, or PBMCs.

In the original workflow: Researchers report that nucleated cell counts were estimated from reference gene primer amplification. The table came from immunoSEQ multiplex PCR; TCRdb's copy has only in-frame clones and leaves some out. V, J and clone size derive from that table, while D and trimming were established from the DNA sequence. The table has under 200,000 clones, more than 65% seen once. The CDR3 extends over 11 amino acids. CDR1 and CDR2 from the germline V gene are SGDLS and YYNGEE. Trimming left V 3 bases short and J 6 bases short, with 5 bases between. This clone was detected once. Sequenced sample: peripheral blood. This TCR derives from a human donor with acute or convalescent COVID-19. The donor label of this sample is uncertain. The rearrangement links TRBV9 to TRBJ2-3; TRBD1 might be the D (5 bases). CDR3 DNA sequence: TGTGCCAGCAGCGGACAGGATACGCAGTATTTT. It specifies CASSGQDTQYF.